The present T cell receptor (beta chain) was sequenced within a study of blood T cell repertoires in COVID-19. The CDR3 covers 15 residues. The V gene end was trimmed by 4 bases and the J gene end by 3 bases; junction bases not matched to a gene: 7. The V gene's germline CDR1 is SGHDN and CDR2 FVKESK. Original handling: Nucleated cell number was recorded as an estimate derived from reference gene primer amplification. Some clones are missing from TCRdb's copy, which holds only in-frame ones; the method was immunoSEQ multiplex PCR. V, J and clone size are those of that table, while D and trimming were read from the DNA. Found here are some 70,000 clones, approximately 92% of them singletons; the top ten hold around 13%.

The receptor was derived from a human donor with active COVID-19. The donor label of this sample is uncertain. The V gene is TRBV14, the J gene TRBJ2-3; 7 bases line up with TRBD1. Material for sequencing was peripheral blood. This CDR3 is CASSRWDSRTDTQYF. The CDR3 DNA reads as TGTGCCAGCAGCCGTTGGGACAGCCGTACAGATACGCAGTATTTT. Full variable domain (rest looked up from reference TRBV14 and TRBJ2-3): EAGVTQFPSHSVIEKGQTVTLRCDPISGHDNLYWYRRVMGKEIKFLLHFVKESKQDESGMPNNRFLAERTGGTYSTLKVQPAELEDSGVYFCASSRWDSRTDTQYFGPGTRLTVL.